The next 11 T cell receptor beta chains were all read from a single sample in a study of cytomegalovirus exposure and HLA in healthy donors. It was with 60 Vbeta and 13 Jbeta primers that the PCR ran. Sequenced by immunoSEQ multiplex PCR; TCRdb stores in-frame clones only, minus some. The table has about 97,000 clones, 75% to 90% seen once. Sequencing was done on a sample of PBMCs. The receptors were sampled from a middle-aged man in good health and CMV-seronegative.

This clone was counted a few times. This chain uses TRBV7-3 with TRBJ1-2; 7 bases map to TRBD1. V gave up 5 bases and J gave up 7 bases; unmatched junction bases: 7. The CDR3 is 13 residues long. Germline values: CDR1 SGHTA, CDR2 FQGTGA. The DNA for the CDR3 is TGTGCCAGCAGCAGACGACAGGGAAGTGGCTACACCTTC. Its protein is CASSRRQGSGYTF.

The V and J genes are TRBV11-2 and TRBJ2-7; D is ambiguous. Germline V gene data show CDR1 as SGHAT and CDR2 as FQNNGV. The CDR3 extends over 13 amino acids. The V and J ends lost 0 bases and 3 bases respectively, with 6 bases between them. The CDR3 coding sequence is TGTGCCAGCAGCTTAGAGAGAGACTACGAGCAGTACTTC. It translates to CASSLERDYEQYF.

The chain combines TRBV25-1 with TRBJ2-7; TRBD2 aligns across 13 bases. The CDR3 extends over 15 amino acids. The junction had 3 bases not matched to a gene; V was cut back by 4 bases and J by 3 bases. Germline V CDR1 and CDR2: MGHDK, SYGVNS. The CDR3 sequence is CASSGTSGGDYEQYF. The DNA for the CDR3 is TGTGCCAGCAGTGGGACTAGCGGGGGCGACTACGAGCAGTACTTC.

In the case of this clone: One end of the junction fails to match germline, which may point to a read error. This sequence joins TRBV5-1 and TRBJ2-7; the D is unclear. Per germline, CDR1 SGHRS and CDR2 YFSETQ. This CDR3 is 14 amino acids long. The CDR3 region is CASGLAVSSYEQYF. The CDR3 DNA reads as TGCGCCAGCGGCTTGGCGGTGAGCTCCTACGAGCAGTACTTC.

The chain uses TRBV5-1 and TRBJ1-5; 9 bases align to TRBD1. Germline CDR1 and CDR2: SGHRS and YFSETQ. V lost 0 bases, J lost 5 bases, and 0 bases stayed unmatched. The CDR3 runs to 14 residues. CDR3 DNA sequence: TGCGCCAGCAGCTTGGGGGACAGGGATCAGCCCCAGCATTTT. Protein product: CASSLGDRDQPQHF.

This sequence joins TRBV10-2 and TRBJ2-7; D might be TRBD1 (6 bases). Germline V gene lookup returns CDR1 WSHSY and CDR2 SAAADI. V lost 6 bases, J lost 1 base, and 10 bases lay in between. The CDR3 is made up of 13 amino acids. Here the CDR3 DNA reads TGCGCCAGCAGGGAGACAGGTTCCTACGAGCAGTACTTC. It yields the protein CASRETGSYEQYF.

This chain links TRBV21-1 with TRBJ2-3; TRBD2 was called by the table and not checked on the DNA. TRBV21-1 corresponds to a pseudogene. The CDR3 is made up of 16 amino acids. The DNA for the CDR3 is TGTGCCAGCAGCGGGCTAGCGGGCGGGCACACAGATACGCAGTATTTT. Protein product: CASSGLAGGHTDTQYF.

The J gene is TRBJ2-7, the V gene TRBV7-2; D unresolved. V dropped 5 bases and J dropped 2 bases, with 7 bases sitting between them. Per germline, CDR1 SGHTA and CDR2 FQGNSA. The CDR3 spans 12 residues. Here the CDR3 reads CASSGVTYEQYF. CDR3 nucleotides: TGTGCCAGCAGCGGAGTTACCTACGAGCAGTACTTC.

CDR3: CASSPRPSGGAAGELFF. The CDR3 region has the DNA TGTGCCAGCTCACCAAGGCCTAGCGGGGGGGCCGCCGGGGAGCTGTTTTTT. This chain connects TRBV18 to TRBJ2-2; 12 bases agree with TRBD2. The CDR3 runs 17 residues. Germline lookup yields CDR1 KGHSH and CDR2 LQKENI. Trimming at V came to 2 bases and at J to 6 bases, leaving 7 bases not matched to a gene. Together with reference TRBV18 and TRBJ2-2, the CDR3 gives the full variable domain: NAGVMQNPRHLVRRRGQEARLRCSPMKGHSHVYWYRQLPEEGLKFMVYLQKENIIDESGMPKERFSAEFPKEGPSILRIQQVVRGDSAAYFCASSPRPSGGAAGELFFGEGSRLTVL.

This chain uses TRBV2 with TRBJ2-1, with TRBD2 matching 8 bases. There are 13 residues in the CDR3. Germline loops: CDR1 SNHLY, CDR2 FYNNEI. The ends lost 8 bases at V and 2 bases at J; junction bases unmatched: 2. The CDR3 nucleotides are TGTGCCAGCGGCGGGGGGCCCTACAATGAGCAGTTCTTC. Translating it yields CASGGGPYNEQFF.

The chain links TRBV6-5 to TRBJ2-1; TRBD2 matches at 13 bases. The V and J ends lost 2 bases and 8 bases, in that order; junction bases with no gene match: 3. Germline assignment: CDR1 MNHEY and CDR2 SVGAGI. This CDR3 has 15 amino acids. The CDR3 bases are TGTGCCAGCAGTTACACTAGCGGGGGGGCCCATGAGCAGTTCTTC. Translation gives CASSYTSGGAHEQFF.